Detailed here is one T cell receptor (beta chain). Per the study methods: Amplification of reference gene primers was used by the study to estimate nucleated cell counts. Repertoires were generated with immunoSEQ multiplex PCR, while TCRdb's copy carries only in-frame clones and drops some. V and J calls plus clone size are reproduced from that table; the DNA served to infer D and trimming. The sample lists 250,000 to 350,000 clones, around four fifths seen once, with less than 4.5% in the top ten. In germline, CDR1 is LGHDT, CDR2 YNNKEL (reference sequence). V shed 2 bases, J shed 2 bases, and the junction held 3 bases outside the gene matches. CDR3 length: 15 amino acids. The sample comes from a study of blood T cell repertoires in COVID-19. At the level of the study: The origin of the acute and convalescent COVID-19 samples was the United States, Italy and Spain. The cDNA or gDNA used as material had been derived from T cells, B-cell-depleted T cells, or PBMCs.

The sequenced sample was peripheral blood. The source is a woman aged 50 to 60 with active or convalescent COVID-19. The chain employs TRBV3-1 (or the pseudogene TRBV3-2) and TRBJ2-5, with 9 bases lining up with TRBD2. CDR3 in DNA: TGTGCCAGCAGCCAATGGCTAGCGGGGCAAGAGACCCAGTACTTC. It translates to CASSQWLAGQETQYF.